This TCR beta chain emerged from a study of cytomegalovirus exposure and HLA in healthy donors. The study's findings and limits: The study put 150 to 200 TCR beta chains on its list as cytomegalovirus-associated.

About this clone itself: Its specificity is unknown.

13 Jbeta primers and 60 Vbeta primers were used for the PCR. This table comes from immunoSEQ multiplex PCR, and its TCRdb copy is limited to in-frame clones, with some not included. The data show 90,000 to 150,000 clones, around 79% seen once. The sequenced sample was PBMCs. The receptor comes from a woman under 40 in good health and CMV-seropositive.

The CDR3 DNA reads as TGTGCCAGCACGGACAGGGCAAATAATTCACCCCTCCACTTT. Protein product: CASTDRANNSPLHF. The rearrangement joins TRBV6-1 to TRBJ1-6; 8 bases map to TRBD1. The CDR3 length is 14 residues. V was clipped by 7 bases and J by 5 bases; unmatched bases: 4. Germline V CDR1 and CDR2: MNHNS, SASEGT.